The rows below give T cell receptor beta chains drawn from one sample of a study of T-cell reconstitution after alpha-beta-depleted transplantation in children. TCRdb re-analysed the PCR reads in MiXCR, keeping a single row per CDR3 protein. The table lists around 960,000 distinct CDR3 sequences, less than 30% of them singletons. The sequences come from PBMCs, mostly from graft donor cells, collected 360 days after TCRalphabeta/CD19-depleted stem cell transplant. These TCRs come from a boy under two years old who had a stem cell transplant for SCID, so the T cells may come from the graft donor. The CDR3 runs from the conserved cysteine through the conserved F or W. The D gene is left open where the match is weak. The listing skips clone size in some rows; elsewhere it reads once, few, many or a size class.

j_gene,v_gene,d_gene,abundance,CDR3aa,CDR3nt
TRBJ1-1,TRBV3-1,.,few,CASSRVDTEAFF,TGTGCCAGCAGCCGAGTTGACACTGAAGCTTTCTTT
TRBJ1-1,TRBV4-3,TRBD1,few,CASSQGPGGHTEAFF,TGCGCCAGCAGCCAAGGGCCAGGGGGGCACACTGAAGCTTTCTTT
TRBJ2-7,TRBV5-6,.,.,CATAAGNSYEQYF,TGTGCCACCGCGGCGGGGAACTCCTACGAGCAGTACTTC
TRBJ2-7,TRBV19,.,.,CASSRSRIGTVSYEQYF,TGTGCCAGTAGCAGATCGAGGATCGGGACGGTCTCCTACGAGCAGTACTTC
TRBJ2-1,TRBV20-1,TRBD2,few,CSASAGLAGAYNEQFF,TGCAGTGCTAGCGCCGGACTAGCGGGGGCCTACAATGAGCAGTTCTTC
TRBJ2-3,TRBV12-3/TRBV12-4,.,few,CASSSHVQGLRRSTDTQYF,TGTGCCAGCAGTTCTCATGTTCAGGGCCTCCGCAGAAGCACAGATACGCAGTATTTT
TRBJ2-3,TRBV19,.,few,CASSTGTNTDTQYF,TGTGCCAGTAGTACTGGAACGAACACAGATACGCAGTATTTT
TRBJ1-1,TRBV20-1,.,.,CSAWDGKINTEAFF,TGCAGTGCTTGGGACGGGAAAATAAACACTGAAGCTTTCTTT
TRBJ2-7,TRBV20-1,.,.,CSARAPWGFTYEQYF,TGCAGTGCTAGAGCCCCGTGGGGTTTCACCTACGAGCAGTACTTC
TRBJ1-2,TRBV6-1,.,.,CASRSDGSPGGYTF,TGTGCCAGCAGATCGGACGGCAGCCCGGGAGGCTACACCTTC
TRBJ2-3,TRBV4-2,TRBD2,few,CASSQPGTSGDTQYF,TGTGCCAGCAGCCAGCCCGGGACTAGCGGAGATACGCAGTATTTT
TRBJ1-5,TRBV28,.,.,CASSPPGQGRQPQHF,TGTGCCAGCAGTCCCCCGGGGCAGGGAAGGCAGCCCCAGCATTTT
TRBJ2-3,TRBV10-3,TRBD2,.,CAIGTGTSGRTSTDTQYF,TGTGCCATCGGGACCGGGACTAGCGGGAGGACTAGCACAGATACGCAGTATTTT
TRBJ2-5,TRBV20-1,.,.,CSALLGPRGETQYF,TGCAGTGCCTTACTAGGCCCGAGGGGGGAGACCCAGTACTTC
TRBJ1-2,TRBV5-1,TRBD1,.,CASSLVSGTAPNYGYTF,TGCGCCAGCAGCTTGGTCTCTGGGACAGCTCCTAACTATGGCTACACCTTC
TRBJ2-2,TRBV5-1,TRBD1,.,CASTLLRDRGAGELFF,TGCGCCAGCACCTTACTCCGGGACAGGGGCGCCGGGGAGCTGTTTTTT
TRBJ1-2,TRBV6-5,.,many,CASSFLDSYGYTF,TGTGCCAGCAGTTTCCTAGACAGCTATGGCTACACCTTC
TRBJ2-1,TRBV5-6,.,.,CASSLAESRGYNEQFF,TGTGCCAGCAGCTTGGCCGAATCGAGGGGGTACAATGAGCAGTTCTTC
TRBJ2-4,TRBV7-2,TRBD2,few,CASSSQGTSGNIQYF,TGTGCCAGCAGCTCCCAAGGGACTAGCGGAAACATTCAGTACTTC